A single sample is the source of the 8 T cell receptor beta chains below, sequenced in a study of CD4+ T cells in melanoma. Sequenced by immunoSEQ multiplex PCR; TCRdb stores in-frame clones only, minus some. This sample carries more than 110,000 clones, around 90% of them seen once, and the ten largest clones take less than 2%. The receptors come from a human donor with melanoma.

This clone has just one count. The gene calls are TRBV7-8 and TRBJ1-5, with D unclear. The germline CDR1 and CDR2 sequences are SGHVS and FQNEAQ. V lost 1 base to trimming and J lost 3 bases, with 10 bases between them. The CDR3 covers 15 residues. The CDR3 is CASSLGPRLNQPQHF. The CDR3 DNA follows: TGTGCCAGCAGCTTAGGTCCCCGGCTCAATCAGCCCCAGCATTTT. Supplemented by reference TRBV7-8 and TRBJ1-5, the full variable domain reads GAGVSQSPRYKVAKRGQDVALRCDPISGHVSLFWYQQALGQGPEFLTYFQNEAQLDKSGLPSDRFFAERPEGSVSTLKIQRTQQEDSAVYLCASSLGPRLNQPQHFGDGTRLSIL.

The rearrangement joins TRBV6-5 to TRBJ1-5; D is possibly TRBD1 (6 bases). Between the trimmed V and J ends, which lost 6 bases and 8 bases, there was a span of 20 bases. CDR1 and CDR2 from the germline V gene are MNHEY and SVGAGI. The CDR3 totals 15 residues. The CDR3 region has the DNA TGTGCCAGCAGCCCCGGGAACCAGGGGTATAAGCCCCAGCATTTT. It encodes CASSPGNQGYKPQHF.

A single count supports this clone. The DNA for the CDR3 is TGTGCCAGCAGCTTAAGACGATCCTACGAGCAGTACTTC. Protein product: CASSLRRSYEQYF. The chain joins TRBV11-1 to TRBJ2-7; no firm D call. The CDR3 spans 13 residues. Trimming pared 2 bases from V and 1 base from J, leaving 6 bases between. Germline lookup yields CDR1 SGHAT and CDR2 FQDESV (reference sequence).

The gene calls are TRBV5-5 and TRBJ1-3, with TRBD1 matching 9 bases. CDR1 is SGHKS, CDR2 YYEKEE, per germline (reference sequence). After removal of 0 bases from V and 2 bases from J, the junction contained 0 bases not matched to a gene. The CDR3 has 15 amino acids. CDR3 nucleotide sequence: TGTGCCAGCAGCTTGGGACAGGGGGCTGGAAACACCATATATTTT. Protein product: CASSLGQGAGNTIYF.

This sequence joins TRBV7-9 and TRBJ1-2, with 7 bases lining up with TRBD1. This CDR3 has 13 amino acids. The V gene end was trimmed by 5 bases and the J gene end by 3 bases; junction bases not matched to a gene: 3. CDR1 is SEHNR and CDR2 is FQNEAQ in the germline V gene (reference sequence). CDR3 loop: CASSHTGDYGYTF. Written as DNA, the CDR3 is TGTGCCAGCAGCCATACAGGGGACTATGGCTACACCTTC. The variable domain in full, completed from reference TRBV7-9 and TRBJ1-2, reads DTGVSQNPRHKITKRGQNVTFRCDPISEHNRLYWYRQTLGQGPEFLTYFQNEAQLEKSRLLSDRFSAERPKGSFSTLEIQRTEQGDSAMYLCASSHTGDYGYTFGSGTRLTVV.

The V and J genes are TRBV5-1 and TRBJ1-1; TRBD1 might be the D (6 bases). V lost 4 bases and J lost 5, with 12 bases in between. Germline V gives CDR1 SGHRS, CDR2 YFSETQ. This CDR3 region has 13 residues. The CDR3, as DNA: TGCGCCAGCAGCGCGGACAGCCGAACTGAAGCTTTCTTT. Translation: CASSADSRTEAFF.

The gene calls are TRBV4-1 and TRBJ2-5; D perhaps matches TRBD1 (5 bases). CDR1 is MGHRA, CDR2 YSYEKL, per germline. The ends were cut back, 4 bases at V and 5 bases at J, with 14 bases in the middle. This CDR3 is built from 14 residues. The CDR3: CASSPPDRRETQYF. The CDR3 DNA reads TGCGCCAGCAGCCCCCCCGACAGAAGGGAGACCCAGTACTTC.

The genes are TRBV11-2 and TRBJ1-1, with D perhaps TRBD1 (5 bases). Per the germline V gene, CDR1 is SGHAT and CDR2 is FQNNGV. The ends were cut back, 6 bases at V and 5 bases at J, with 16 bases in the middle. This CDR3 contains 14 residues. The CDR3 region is CASSPQVGGTEAFF. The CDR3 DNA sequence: TGTGCCAGCAGTCCGCAGGTGGGGGGAACTGAAGCTTTCTTT.